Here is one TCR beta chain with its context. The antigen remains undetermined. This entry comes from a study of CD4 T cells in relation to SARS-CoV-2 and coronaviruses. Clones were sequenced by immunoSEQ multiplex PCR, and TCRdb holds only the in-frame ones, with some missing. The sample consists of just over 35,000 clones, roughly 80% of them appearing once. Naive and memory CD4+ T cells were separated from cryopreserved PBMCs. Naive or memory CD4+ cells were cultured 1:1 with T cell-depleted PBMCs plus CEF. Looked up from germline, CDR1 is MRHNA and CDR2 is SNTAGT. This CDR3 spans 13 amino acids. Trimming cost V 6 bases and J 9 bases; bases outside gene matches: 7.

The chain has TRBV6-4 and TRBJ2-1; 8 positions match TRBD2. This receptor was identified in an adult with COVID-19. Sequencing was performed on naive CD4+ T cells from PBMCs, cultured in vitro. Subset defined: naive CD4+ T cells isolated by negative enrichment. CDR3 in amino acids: CASRQAGDTEQFF. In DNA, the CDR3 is TGTGCCAGCAGACAAGCGGGAGATACTGAGCAGTTCTTC.